A selection of T cell receptor beta chains follows, all from one sample in a study of T cells in localized non-small cell lung cancer. The assay was immunoSEQ multiplex PCR, and TCRdb's table has in-frame clones only and misses some. The sample holds about 72,000 clones; almost 85% are singletons and the top ten take around an eighth. Sample: peripheral blood, taken before any cancer treatment. These receptors originate from a female donor older than 55 with stage I lung adenocarcinoma. Each CDR3 is given with its conserved first and last residue. A D gene is named only where the DNA matches it firmly. Rows give clone size only sometimes, using once, few, many, or a class for an expanded clone.

d_gene,j_gene,v_gene,abundance,CDR3aa
NA,TRBJ2-7,TRBV6-1,NA,CASSAGGASNYEQYF
TRBD1,TRBJ2-3,TRBV2,NA,CASSSNRGGGTDTQYF
NA,TRBJ2-2,TRBV10-1,NA,CASSEQPGELFF
NA,TRBJ1-1,TRBV30,NA,CASRGQLNTEAFF
TRBD1,TRBJ2-7,TRBV5-6,few,CASSFGTASYEQYF
TRBD1,TRBJ1-5,TRBV19,NA,CASSTNRGGNQPQHF
NA,TRBJ1-2,TRBV5-1,NA,CASSFGRPQYGYTF
NA,TRBJ1-2,TRBV5-4,NA,CASSLTQDYGYTF
NA,TRBJ1-2,TRBV27,NA,CASSSRSGALLYGYTF
TRBD2,TRBJ2-7,TRBV5-1,once,CASSLGLAGGPYEQYF
NA,TRBJ1-5,TRBV6-5,NA,CASRRSSNQPQHF
NA,TRBJ2-7,TRBV6-5,NA,CASRPSKGEQYF
NA,TRBJ2-3,TRBV5-8,NA,CASSLGGVSTDTQYF
NA,TRBJ1-2,TRBV2,few,CASSEGVGYTF
TRBD2,TRBJ2-1,TRBV6-5,NA,CASSKGLAFHEQFF
NA,TRBJ2-4,TRBV5-4,once,CASSPGESKNIQYF
NA,TRBJ1-2,TRBV29-1,NA,CSVEKQSYGYTF
NA,TRBJ2-2,TRBV11-3,NA,CASSGLRAGHGELFF
TRBD1,TRBJ2-3,TRBV5-1,NA,CASSSKGTGLTDTQYF
NA,TRBJ2-2,TRBV5-1,NA,CASSLSAGFGAGELFF
NA,TRBJ1-2,TRBV18,NA,CASSPPSGSYGYTF
TRBD1,TRBJ1-3,TRBV6-1,NA,CATTRDSRSGNTIYF
TRBD2,TRBJ2-1,TRBV4-1,NA,CASSPRLAGEANEQFF
TRBD2,TRBJ2-2,TRBV19,NA,CASSSSGGYTGELFF
NA,TRBJ1-1,TRBV29-1,NA,CSGRVQTNTEAFF
NA,TRBJ2-1,TRBV6-6,NA,CASAGLDEQFF
NA,TRBJ2-7,TRBV25-1,once,CASTPGGQMYEQYF
NA,TRBJ2-5,TRBV9,NA,CASSPQGGLQETQYF
NA,TRBJ2-2,TRBV4-1,many,CASSQVREDTGELFF
NA,TRBJ1-3,TRBV6-6,few,CASSWGDWDSGNTIYF
NA,TRBJ2-3,TRBV19,once,CATTESSTDTQYF
NA,TRBJ1-1,TRBV6-5,NA,CASSYGGTPNTEAFF
TRBD1,TRBJ2-5,TRBV6-5,NA,CASSSISTGGLAYF
NA,TRBJ1-4,TRBV6-5,NA,CASRARGRGEKLFF
NA,TRBJ2-1,TRBV11-2,NA,CASSLGQVSNNEQFF
NA,TRBJ2-1,TRBV9,NA,CASSPLTVADEQFF
TRBD2,TRBJ2-1,TRBV11-2,once,CASRITSGGALYNEQFF
TRBD1,TRBJ1-1,TRBV2,NA,CASRLTGLETEAFF
NA,TRBJ2-7,TRBV2,NA,CASLQSSYEQYF
NA,TRBJ1-2,TRBV5-6,NA,CASSFITGAIRGYTF
NA,TRBJ1-4,TRBV5-1,once,CASSSGTSSTNEKLFF
NA,TRBJ1-5,TRBV30,NA,CAWSLQGNQPQHF
NA,TRBJ2-7,TRBV19,NA,CASSTGSLYEQYF
NA,TRBJ2-3,TRBV7-9,NA,CASSRPGRSAPDTQYF
NA,TRBJ1-6,TRBV6-6,NA,CASVDTGRVNSPLHF
NA,TRBJ2-4,TRBV9,NA,CASSPQTGLAKNIQYF
NA,TRBJ1-1,TRBV30,NA,CAWNLVSEAFF
NA,TRBJ1-1,TRBV2,NA,CASSQEWQGNTEAFF
NA,TRBJ1-1,TRBV7-8,NA,CASSLAGYRGTEAFF
TRBD2,TRBJ2-3,TRBV5-1,NA,CASRRSLAGGLGTDTQYF
NA,TRBJ1-2,TRBV18,NA,CASSPTGQQYNYGYTF
TRBD2,TRBJ2-7,TRBV29-1,once,CSVEGGAGEGYEQYF